The present TCR beta chain was sequenced within a study of cytotoxic CD8 clonotypes in ibrutinib-treated CLL. The V and J ends lost 10 bases and 6 bases respectively, with 13 bases between them. There are 12 residues in the CDR3. Germline lookup yields CDR1 LNHDA and CDR2 SQIVND (reference sequence). The assay was immunoSEQ multiplex PCR, and TCRdb's table has in-frame clones only and misses some. The sample holds tens of thousands of clones, approximately 80% seen once. The chain links TRBV19 to TRBJ1-5, with D maybe TRBD1 (5 bases). The receptor comes from a human donor with chronic lymphocytic leukemia. Sequenced here: PBMCs, sampled at disease progression, from a patient treated with ibrutinib. CDR3 region: CAIYTRVQPQHF. Here the CDR3 DNA reads TGTGCCATTTACACCAGGGTTCAGCCCCAGCATTTT.